Sequencing of this T cell receptor (beta chain) was carried out in a study of beta chain features in type 1 diabetes (dated by TCRdb to the late 2010s). About the investigation overall: Patients and healthy donors did not differ in mean age, gender distribution, total cell number or subset yield. A total of roughly 100 million sorted cells were examined across all samples, and the number of cells per subset was strongly correlated with RNA yield. In the study, TCRB repertoires of sorted circulating CD4+ T cell subsets from recently diagnosed type 1 diabetes patients were compared with those of matched healthy donors. Naive and central memory subsets were obtained from all 28 donors, but regulatory and stem cell-like memory subsets were isolated from only 8 patients and roughly 8 healthy donors.

On this clone: Its specific antigen is unknown. No much larger clone exists at a distance of one base, and base qualities are not known.

From each donor, a single peripheral blood sample of about 116 mL on average was drawn into heparinised tubes. A BD FACSAria II was used to sort naive, central memory, regulatory and stem cell-like memory CD4+ T cells with a panel that included CD45RO, CCR7, CD25, CD127, CD95 and CD27. All sorted populations exceeded 95% purity. Right away, PBMCs were isolated by Lymphoprep density gradient centrifugation and were stained directly, with no culture step. So that batch effects would be minimized, each experiment stained and sorted samples in pairs, pairing one healthy donor with one patient. The investigation overall reported the following: A moderate but significant shortening of TCRB CDR3 length was observed in type 1 diabetes patients in all four CD4+ subsets. PCR may preferentially amplify shorter templates, but because patient and control samples were amplified and corrected together, any resulting skew would affect both groups equally. Naive, central memory and regulatory TCRB repertoires appeared to be more alike among patients than among healthy donors. HLA sub-analyses involved small numbers of individuals, so any influence of HLA type on TCRB rearrangement remained unresolved. Sequencing cDNA rather than genomic DNA could over-represent highly expressing activated cells, although activation and CD3 levels did not differ between groups. At VDJ recombination sites, patients with type 1 diabetes made fewer insertions and deleted more nucleotides, a pattern implying thymic rearrangement abnormalities.

The entire amount of isolated RNA was reverse transcribed using the High Capacity cDNA Reverse Transcription Kit, so the sequenced TCRB transcripts were expressed ones. Deep immunoSEQ sequencing was applied to naive, central memory and regulatory T cell samples, giving an average of roughly 3.6 million total reads per sample. Sorted cells were lysed in RLT buffer, and RNA was extracted using DNase-treated RNeasy Micro or Mini kits according to cell number. Each cell subset was processed on its own to prevent cross-contamination, while patient and healthy donor samples were processed together. Using the immunoSEQ multiplex PCR, TCRB sequences were amplified from cDNA into 87-bp fragments spanning the CDR3 region. The amplicons were sequenced using the Illumina HiSeq platform. Under the source paper's analysis protocol: PCR bias was computationally corrected using synthetic template baselines, reads within Hamming distance 2 were collapsed, and singletons that could not be merged were discarded. Reads were aligned to IMGT to assign V, D and J genes, CDR3 length, and insertions or deletions at six rearrangement sites. Within each subset, clonotype counts were normalized to the number of sorted cells before true diversity and Gini coefficients were calculated with the tcR R package. The overlap coefficient, calculated on TCRB nucleotide sequences, was used to measure repertoire sharing. As a proxy for the pre-selection repertoire, out-of-frame TCRB sequences from naive cells were analyzed. The table was pulled from immuneACCESS by TCRdb, which kept in-frame rearrangements only. Such tables lose some clones; where checked, under half of the loss comes from unresolved V genes, and the rest has no known cause. The V and J calls and clone size come from that table; D and trimming were worked out from the DNA. This sample gives about 410,000 clones in total; roughly 13% of them show up just once. 0.03% to 0.04% of the sample comes from the top ten.

The germline V gene provides CDR1 MGHDK and CDR2 SYGVNS. V and J are trimmed by 6 bases and 15 bases, and the gene matches miss 17 bases of the junction. CDR3 length: 15 amino acids, cysteine to phenylalanine. Kept here is only the CDR3 DNA, which spans 45 bases and is read in frame from base 1. This receptor was obtained from a man aged 25 to 40 in good health. Rearrangement joined TRBV25-1 to TRBJ2-4; TRBD2 aligns with 10 central bases. Sequenced input: naive CD4+ T cells from blood. Reading the label with the study, this specimen's cell subset or site is: true naive CD4+ T cells. The nucleotide sequence reads TGTGCCAGCAGACAAACCAAGATAACTAGCGGGGAAATGTACTTC. Its amino acids are CASRQTKITSGEMYF.